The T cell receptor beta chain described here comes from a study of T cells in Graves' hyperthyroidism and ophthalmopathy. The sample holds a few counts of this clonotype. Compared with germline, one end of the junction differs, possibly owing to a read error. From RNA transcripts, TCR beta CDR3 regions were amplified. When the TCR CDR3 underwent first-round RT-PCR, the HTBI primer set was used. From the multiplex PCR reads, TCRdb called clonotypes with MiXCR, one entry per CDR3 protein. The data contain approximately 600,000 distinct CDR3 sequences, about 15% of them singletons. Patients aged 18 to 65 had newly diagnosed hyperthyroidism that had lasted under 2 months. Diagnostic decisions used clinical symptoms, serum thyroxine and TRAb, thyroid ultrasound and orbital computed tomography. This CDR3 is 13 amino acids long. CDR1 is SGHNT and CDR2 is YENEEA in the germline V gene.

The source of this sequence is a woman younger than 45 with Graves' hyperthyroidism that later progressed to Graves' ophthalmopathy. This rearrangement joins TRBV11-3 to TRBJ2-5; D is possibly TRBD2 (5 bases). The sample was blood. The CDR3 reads CAGSLEGPETQYF. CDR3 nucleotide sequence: TGTGCCGGCAGCTTAGAGGGTCCGGAGACCCAGTACTTC.